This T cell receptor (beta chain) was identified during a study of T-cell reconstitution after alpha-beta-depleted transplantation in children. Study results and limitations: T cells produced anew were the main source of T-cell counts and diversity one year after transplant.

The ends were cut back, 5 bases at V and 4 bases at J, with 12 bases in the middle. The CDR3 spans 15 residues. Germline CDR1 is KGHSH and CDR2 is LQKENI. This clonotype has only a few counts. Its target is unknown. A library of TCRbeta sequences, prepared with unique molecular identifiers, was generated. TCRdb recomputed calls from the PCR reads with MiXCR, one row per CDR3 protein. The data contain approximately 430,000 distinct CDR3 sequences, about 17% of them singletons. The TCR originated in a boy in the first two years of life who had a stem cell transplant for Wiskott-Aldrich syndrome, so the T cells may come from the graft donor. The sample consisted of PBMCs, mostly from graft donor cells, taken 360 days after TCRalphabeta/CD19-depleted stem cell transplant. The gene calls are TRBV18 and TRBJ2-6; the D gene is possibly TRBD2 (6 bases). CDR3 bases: TGTGCCAGCTCAACGTCGGGGGTAGGGGCCAACGTCCTGACTTTC. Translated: CASSTSGVGANVLTF.